This is a list of T cell receptor beta chains from one sample in a study of blood T cell repertoires in COVID-19. Data came from immunoSEQ multiplex PCR; TCRdb stores just in-frame clones and leaves some out. The repertoire holds 150,000 or so clones, with about 80% as singletons. Sequences were obtained from peripheral blood. These receptors were collected from a man in his fifties or sixties with acute or convalescent COVID-19. CDR3s include the opening cysteine and the closing phenylalanine or tryptophan. The D gene is left open where the match is weak. Clone size, where shown, is once, few, many, or a class for clones that have expanded.

v_call: TRBV11-2
cdr3_length: 17
clone_size: NA
d_call: TRBD1
j_call: TRBJ2-3
cdr3_aa: CASSFTGTGGGTDTQYF
cdr3_nt: TGTGCCAGCAGCTTTACCGGGACAGGGGGGGGCACAGATACGCAGTATTTT

v_call: TRBV5-1
cdr3_length: 15
clone_size: NA
d_call: TRBD1
j_call: TRBJ2-3
cdr3_aa: CASSGDRGDTDTQYF
cdr3_nt: TGCGCCAGCAGCGGGGACAGGGGTGACACAGATACGCAGTATTTT

v_call: TRBV9
cdr3_length: 15
clone_size: NA
d_call: NA
j_call: TRBJ2-1
cdr3_aa: CASSVEPSPYNEQFF
cdr3_nt: TGTGCCAGCAGCGTAGAGCCTAGCCCCTACAATGAGCAGTTCTTC

v_call: TRBV12-3/TRBV12-4
cdr3_length: 13
clone_size: NA
d_call: NA
j_call: TRBJ1-1
cdr3_aa: CASTAGVRTEAFF
cdr3_nt: TGTGCCAGCACTGCAGGGGTTCGCACTGAAGCTTTCTTT

v_call: TRBV28
cdr3_length: 15
clone_size: NA
d_call: TRBD1
j_call: TRBJ2-7
cdr3_aa: CASSAPGTGSYEQYF
cdr3_nt: TGTGCCAGCAGCGCCCCCGGGACAGGTTCCTACGAGCAGTACTTC

v_call: TRBV5-4
cdr3_length: 15
clone_size: NA
d_call: TRBD2
j_call: TRBJ2-1
cdr3_aa: CASTRGGFGNNEQFF
cdr3_nt: TGTGCCAGCACCCGGGGAGGGTTTGGTAACAATGAGCAGTTCTTC

v_call: TRBV7-9
cdr3_length: 14
clone_size: NA
d_call: NA
j_call: TRBJ2-7
cdr3_aa: CASSEGGISYEQYF
cdr3_nt: TGTGCCAGCAGCGAGGGGGGGATCTCCTACGAGCAGTACTTC

v_call: TRBV7-9
cdr3_length: 13
clone_size: NA
d_call: NA
j_call: TRBJ2-3
cdr3_aa: CASSGAGTDTQYF
cdr3_nt: TGTGCCAGCAGCGGGGCAGGGACAGATACGCAGTATTTT

v_call: TRBV15
cdr3_length: 16
clone_size: few
d_call: NA
j_call: TRBJ1-1
cdr3_aa: CATRVGGGNRNTEAFF
cdr3_nt: TGTGCCACCAGAGTGGGGGGTGGGAATCGGAACACTGAAGCTTTCTTT

v_call: TRBV18
cdr3_length: 12
clone_size: NA
d_call: NA
j_call: TRBJ1-3
cdr3_aa: CASSPSGNTIYF
cdr3_nt: TGTGCCAGCTCACCCAGTGGAAACACCATATATTTT

v_call: TRBV15
cdr3_length: 20
clone_size: NA
d_call: TRBD1
j_call: TRBJ1-3
cdr3_aa: CATSPQTGALGLGSGNTIYF
cdr3_nt: TGTGCCACCAGCCCACAGACAGGGGCATTAGGGCTCGGCTCTGGAAACACCATATATTTT

v_call: TRBV6-6
cdr3_length: 13
clone_size: NA
d_call: NA
j_call: TRBJ1-4
cdr3_aa: CASRRAANEKLFF
cdr3_nt: TGTGCCAGCAGGAGGGCGGCTAATGAAAAACTGTTTTTT

v_call: TRBV30
cdr3_length: 15
clone_size: NA
d_call: TRBD2
j_call: TRBJ2-7
cdr3_aa: CAFDQVAGGTYEQYF
cdr3_nt: TGTGCCTTCGATCAAGTAGCGGGAGGTACCTACGAGCAGTACTTC

v_call: TRBV5-5
cdr3_length: 15
clone_size: few
d_call: NA
j_call: TRBJ1-1
cdr3_aa: CASSSGRGRGTEAFF
cdr3_nt: TGTGCCAGCAGCTCGGGTCGAGGGAGGGGGACTGAAGCTTTCTTT

v_call: TRBV11-2
cdr3_length: 15
clone_size: NA
d_call: NA
j_call: TRBJ2-3
cdr3_aa: CASSLQDLGTDTQYF
cdr3_nt: TGTGCCAGCAGCTTACAGGACTTGGGCACAGATACGCAGTATTTT

v_call: TRBV7-2
cdr3_length: 15
clone_size: NA
d_call: TRBD1
j_call: TRBJ2-7
cdr3_aa: CASSLATGQGRRQYF
cdr3_nt: TGTGCCAGCAGCTTAGCGACGGGACAGGGTCGGCGGCAGTACTTC

v_call: TRBV5-6
cdr3_length: 15
clone_size: NA
d_call: TRBD1
j_call: TRBJ1-4
cdr3_aa: CASSRPGQRNEKLFF
cdr3_nt: TGTGCCAGCAGCCGGCCGGGACAGAGAAATGAAAAACTGTTTTTT

v_call: TRBV23-1
cdr3_length: 10
clone_size: NA
d_call: NA
j_call: TRBJ2-2
cdr3_aa: CAPRAGELFF
cdr3_nt: TGCGCCCCTCGGGCCGGGGAGCTGTTTTTT

v_call: TRBV18
cdr3_length: 16
clone_size: few
d_call: TRBD1
j_call: TRBJ1-3
cdr3_aa: CASSPGTGISGNTIYF
cdr3_nt: TGTGCCAGCTCACCAGGGACAGGTATCTCTGGAAACACCATATATTTT

v_call: TRBV6-1
cdr3_length: 17
clone_size: few
d_call: NA
j_call: TRBJ1-2
cdr3_aa: CASSESRGRGYVYGYTF
cdr3_nt: TGTGCCAGCAGTGAAAGCCGGGGGAGGGGATATGTCTATGGCTACACCTTC

v_call: TRBV19
cdr3_length: 12
clone_size: NA
d_call: NA
j_call: TRBJ1-2
cdr3_aa: CASSTRQSGYTF
cdr3_nt: TGTGCCAGTAGTACCCGACAGAGCGGCTACACCTTC

v_call: TRBV6-1
cdr3_length: 13
clone_size: NA
d_call: NA
j_call: TRBJ2-7
cdr3_aa: CASSEARGSEQYF
cdr3_nt: TGTGCCAGCAGTGAAGCAAGGGGTTCGGAGCAGTACTTC

v_call: TRBV4-2
cdr3_length: 23
clone_size: NA
d_call: TRBD2
j_call: TRBJ2-7
cdr3_aa: CASSQLMGRGGRIELAGAYEQYF
cdr3_nt: TGTGCCAGCAGCCAACTAATGGGAAGAGGAGGACGGATAGAGCTAGCGGGGGCCTACGAGCAGTACTTC

v_call: TRBV20-1
cdr3_length: 11
clone_size: few
d_call: NA
j_call: TRBJ1-2
cdr3_aa: CSAPGMGGYTF
cdr3_nt: TGCAGTGCTCCCGGCATGGGCGGCTACACCTTC

v_call: TRBV18
cdr3_length: 14
clone_size: few
d_call: NA
j_call: TRBJ2-4
cdr3_aa: CASSKGEGQDIQYF
cdr3_nt: TGTGCCAGCTCAAAAGGGGAGGGACAGGACATTCAGTACTTC

v_call: TRBV27
cdr3_length: 16
clone_size: NA
d_call: TRBD1
j_call: TRBJ1-5
cdr3_aa: CASSPLGQGSNQPQHF
cdr3_nt: TGTGCCAGCAGTCCCTTAGGACAGGGTAGCAATCAGCCCCAGCATTTT

v_call: TRBV6-2/TRBV6-3
cdr3_length: 16
clone_size: once
d_call: TRBD1
j_call: TRBJ1-6
cdr3_aa: CASSTRTGPYNSPLHF
cdr3_nt: TGTGCCAGCAGTACCCGGACAGGACCTTATAATTCACCCCTCCACTTT

v_call: TRBV7-2
cdr3_length: 16
clone_size: NA
d_call: TRBD2
j_call: TRBJ2-1
cdr3_aa: CASSSGSGGSYNEQFF
cdr3_nt: TGTGCCAGCAGCTCCGGTAGCGGGGGCTCCTACAATGAGCAGTTCTTC

v_call: TRBV28
cdr3_length: 16
clone_size: NA
d_call: NA
j_call: TRBJ1-4
cdr3_aa: CASSLLYSRTNEKLFF
cdr3_nt: TGTGCCAGCAGTTTATTGTACAGCCGAACTAATGAAAAACTGTTTTTT

v_call: TRBV2
cdr3_length: 16
clone_size: NA
d_call: TRBD1
j_call: TRBJ2-2
cdr3_aa: CASRAGTGGDTGELFF
cdr3_nt: TGTGCCAGCAGAGCCGGGACAGGGGGCGACACCGGGGAGCTGTTTTTT

v_call: TRBV6-5
cdr3_length: 14
clone_size: once
d_call: NA
j_call: TRBJ2-5
cdr3_aa: CASSPGVMGETQYF
cdr3_nt: TGTGCCAGCAGTCCGGGAGTTATGGGAGAGACCCAGTACTTC

v_call: TRBV6-5
cdr3_length: 15
clone_size: NA
d_call: NA
j_call: TRBJ2-2
cdr3_aa: CASSPRGTNTGELFF
cdr3_nt: TGTGCCAGCAGTCCTCGGGGGACTAACACCGGGGAGCTGTTTTTT

v_call: TRBV5-4
cdr3_length: 15
clone_size: NA
d_call: NA
j_call: TRBJ2-1
cdr3_aa: CASSPGGGGLNEQFF
cdr3_nt: TGTGCCAGCAGCCCAGGGGGCGGGGGTCTCAATGAGCAGTTCTTC

v_call: TRBV5-1
cdr3_length: 14
clone_size: few
d_call: NA
j_call: TRBJ2-1
cdr3_aa: CASSKDSRTGEQFF
cdr3_nt: TGCGCCAGCAGCAAGGACAGTCGGACGGGTGAGCAGTTCTTC

v_call: TRBV28
cdr3_length: 16
clone_size: NA
d_call: NA
j_call: TRBJ1-6
cdr3_aa: CASRNGGSSYNSPLHF
cdr3_nt: TGTGCCAGCAGAAACGGGGGAAGCTCCTATAATTCACCCCTCCACTTT

v_call: TRBV6-5
cdr3_length: 15
clone_size: few
d_call: NA
j_call: TRBJ1-1
cdr3_aa: CASSLTSDKNTEAFF
cdr3_nt: TGTGCCAGCAGTCTAACCTCCGACAAGAACACTGAAGCTTTCTTT

v_call: TRBV7-6
cdr3_length: 14
clone_size: once
d_call: NA
j_call: TRBJ1-5
cdr3_aa: CASSSSGGVGGLHF
cdr3_nt: TGTGCCAGCAGCTCCAGTGGGGGGGTTGGGGGATTGCATTTT

v_call: TRBV5-4
cdr3_length: 12
clone_size: once
d_call: NA
j_call: TRBJ2-3
cdr3_aa: CASSLVRDTQYF
cdr3_nt: TGTGCCAGCAGCTTGGTGCGAGATACGCAGTATTTT

v_call: TRBV27
cdr3_length: 18
clone_size: NA
d_call: NA
j_call: TRBJ1-2
cdr3_aa: CASSLKGGRLESGYGYTF
cdr3_nt: TGTGCCAGCAGTTTGAAGGGAGGCAGACTGGAGTCGGGTTATGGCTACACCTTC

v_call: TRBV6-1
cdr3_length: 16
clone_size: NA
d_call: TRBD1
j_call: TRBJ2-5
cdr3_aa: CASSAVATGVQETQYF
cdr3_nt: TGTGCCAGCAGTGCAGTTGCGACAGGGGTTCAAGAGACCCAGTACTTC

v_call: TRBV18
cdr3_length: 17
clone_size: NA
d_call: TRBD2
j_call: TRBJ2-1
cdr3_aa: CASSNQKSSGSHNEQFF
cdr3_nt: TGTGCCAGCTCAAACCAAAAGTCTAGCGGGAGCCACAATGAGCAGTTCTTC

v_call: TRBV5-5
cdr3_length: 14
clone_size: once
d_call: TRBD2
j_call: TRBJ2-1
cdr3_aa: CASSGSGGYNEQFF
cdr3_nt: TGTGCCAGCAGCGGTAGCGGGGGCTACAATGAGCAGTTCTTC